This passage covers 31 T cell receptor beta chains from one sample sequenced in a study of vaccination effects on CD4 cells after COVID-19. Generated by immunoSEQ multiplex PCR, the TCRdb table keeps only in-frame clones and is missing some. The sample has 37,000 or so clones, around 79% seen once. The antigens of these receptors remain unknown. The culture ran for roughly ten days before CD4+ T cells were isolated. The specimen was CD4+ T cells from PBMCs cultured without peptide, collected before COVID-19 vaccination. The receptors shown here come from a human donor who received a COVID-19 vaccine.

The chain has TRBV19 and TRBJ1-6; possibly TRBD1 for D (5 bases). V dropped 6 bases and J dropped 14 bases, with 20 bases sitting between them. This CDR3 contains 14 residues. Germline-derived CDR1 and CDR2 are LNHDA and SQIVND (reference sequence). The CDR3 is CASRPTRPWGTLHF. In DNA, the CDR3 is TGTGCCAGTAGACCCACGCGGCCGTGGGGGACCCTCCACTTT.

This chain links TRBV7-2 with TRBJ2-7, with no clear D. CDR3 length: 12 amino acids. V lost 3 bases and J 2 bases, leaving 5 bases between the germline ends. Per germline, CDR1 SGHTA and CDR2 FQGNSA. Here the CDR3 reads CASSLKTYEQYF. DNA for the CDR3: TGTGCCAGCAGCTTGAAAACCTACGAGCAGTACTTC. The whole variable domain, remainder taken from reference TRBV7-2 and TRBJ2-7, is GAGVSQSPSNKVTEKGKDVELRCDPISGHTALYWYRQSLGQGLEFLIYFQGNSAPDKSGLPSDRFSAERTGGSVSTLTIQRTQQEDSAVYLCASSLKTYEQYFGPGTRLTVT.

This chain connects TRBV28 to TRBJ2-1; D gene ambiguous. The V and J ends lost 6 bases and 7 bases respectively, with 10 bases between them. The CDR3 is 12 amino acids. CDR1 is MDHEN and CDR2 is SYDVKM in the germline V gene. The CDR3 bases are TGTGCCAGCAGCCCTTTAAAGAATGAGCAGTTCTTC. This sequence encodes CASSPLKNEQFF.

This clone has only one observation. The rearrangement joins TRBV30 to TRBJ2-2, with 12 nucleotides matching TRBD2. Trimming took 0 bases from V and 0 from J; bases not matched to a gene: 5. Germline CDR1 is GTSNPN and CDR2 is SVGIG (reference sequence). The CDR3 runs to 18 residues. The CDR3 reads CAWSVARTSGANTGELFF. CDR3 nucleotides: TGTGCCTGGAGTGTGGCCAGGACTAGCGGGGCGAACACCGGGGAGCTGTTTTTT.

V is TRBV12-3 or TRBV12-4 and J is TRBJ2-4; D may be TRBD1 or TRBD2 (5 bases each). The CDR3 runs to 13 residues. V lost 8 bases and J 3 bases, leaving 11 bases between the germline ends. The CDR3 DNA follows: TGTGCCAGCTTGCTTGGGGGCAAAAACATTCAGTACTTC. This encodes CASLLGGKNIQYF.

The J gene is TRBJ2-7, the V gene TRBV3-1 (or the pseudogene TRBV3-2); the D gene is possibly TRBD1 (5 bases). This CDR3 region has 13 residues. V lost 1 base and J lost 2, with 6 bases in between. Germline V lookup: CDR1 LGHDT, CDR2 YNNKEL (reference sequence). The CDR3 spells CASSQVQAYEQYF. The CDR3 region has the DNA TGTGCCAGCAGCCAAGTACAGGCCTACGAGCAGTACTTC.

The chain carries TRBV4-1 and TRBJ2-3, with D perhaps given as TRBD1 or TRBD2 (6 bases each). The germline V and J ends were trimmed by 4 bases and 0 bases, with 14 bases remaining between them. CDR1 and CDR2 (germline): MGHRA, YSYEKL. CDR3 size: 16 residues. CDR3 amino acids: CASSLGGSGSTDTQYF. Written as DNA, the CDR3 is TGCGCCAGCAGCCTAGGGGGTAGCGGTAGCACAGATACGCAGTATTTT.

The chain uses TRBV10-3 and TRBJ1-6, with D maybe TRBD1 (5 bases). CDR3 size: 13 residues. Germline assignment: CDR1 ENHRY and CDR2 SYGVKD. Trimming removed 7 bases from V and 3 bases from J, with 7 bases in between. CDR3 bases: TGTGCCATCAACACAGGCTATAATTCACCCCTCCACTTT. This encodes CAINTGYNSPLHF.

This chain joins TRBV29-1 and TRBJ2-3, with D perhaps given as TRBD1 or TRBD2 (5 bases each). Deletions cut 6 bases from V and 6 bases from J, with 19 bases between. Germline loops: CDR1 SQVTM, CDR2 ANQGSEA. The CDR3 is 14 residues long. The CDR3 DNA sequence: TGCAGCGTCGCCTCCGGGACCCATGGCGATACGCAGTATTTT. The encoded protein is CSVASGTHGDTQYF.

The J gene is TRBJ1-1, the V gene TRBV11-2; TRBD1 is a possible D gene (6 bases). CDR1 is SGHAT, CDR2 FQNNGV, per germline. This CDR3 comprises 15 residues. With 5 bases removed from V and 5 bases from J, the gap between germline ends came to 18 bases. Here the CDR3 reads CASSPLAGVDTEAFF. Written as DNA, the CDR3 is TGTGCCAGCAGCCCCCTGGCAGGGGTGGATACTGAAGCTTTCTTT.

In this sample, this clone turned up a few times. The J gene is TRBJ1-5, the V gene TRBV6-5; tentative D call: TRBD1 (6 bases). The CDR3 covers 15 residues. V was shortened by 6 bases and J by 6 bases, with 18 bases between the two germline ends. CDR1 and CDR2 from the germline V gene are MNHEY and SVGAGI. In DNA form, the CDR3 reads TGTGCCAGCAGCCCGGGGGCACTACGGGGTCAGCCCCAGCATTTT. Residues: CASSPGALRGQPQHF.

The CDR3 reads CASSWGANSPLHF. CDR3 bases: TGCGCCAGCAGCTGGGGGGCAAATTCACCCCTCCACTTT. The chain couples TRBV5-1 to TRBJ1-6; D is perhaps TRBD1 (6 bases). This CDR3 contains 13 residues. Trimming pared 3 bases from V and 7 bases from J, leaving 8 bases between. Germline V CDR1 and CDR2: SGHRS, YFSETQ.

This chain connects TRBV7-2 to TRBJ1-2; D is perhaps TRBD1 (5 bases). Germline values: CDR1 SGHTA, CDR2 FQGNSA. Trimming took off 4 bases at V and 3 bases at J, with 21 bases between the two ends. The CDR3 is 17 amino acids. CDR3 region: CASSSGTAASGYYGYTF. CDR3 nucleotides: TGTGCCAGCAGCTCCGGGACGGCGGCGAGCGGTTACTATGGCTACACCTTC.

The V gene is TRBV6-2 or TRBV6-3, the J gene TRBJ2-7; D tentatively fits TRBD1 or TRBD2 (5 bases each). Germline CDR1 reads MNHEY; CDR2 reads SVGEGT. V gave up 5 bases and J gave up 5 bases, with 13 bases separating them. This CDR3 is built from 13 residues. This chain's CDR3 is CASSPSGPNEQYF. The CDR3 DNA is TGTGCCAGCAGTCCCTCGGGGCCCAACGAGCAGTACTTC.

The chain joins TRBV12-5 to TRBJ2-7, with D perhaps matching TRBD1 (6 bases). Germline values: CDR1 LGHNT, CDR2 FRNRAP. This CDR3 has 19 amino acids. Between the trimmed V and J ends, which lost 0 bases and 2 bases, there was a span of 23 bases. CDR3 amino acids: CASGLVTYRSGVTTYEQYF. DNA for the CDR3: TGTGCTAGTGGTTTGGTCACTTACCGGTCAGGGGTGACTACCTACGAGCAGTACTTC.

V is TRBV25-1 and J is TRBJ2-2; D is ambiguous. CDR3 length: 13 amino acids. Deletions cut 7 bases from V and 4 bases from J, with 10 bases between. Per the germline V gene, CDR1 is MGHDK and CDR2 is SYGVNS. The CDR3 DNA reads TGTGCCAGCATCCAGGCTGGCACCGGGGAGCTGTTTTTT. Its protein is CASIQAGTGELFF. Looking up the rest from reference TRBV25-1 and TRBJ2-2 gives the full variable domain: EADIYQTPRYLVIGTGKKITLECSQTMGHDKMYWYQQDPGMELHLIHYSYGVNSTEKGDLSSESTVSRIRTEHFPLTLESARPSHTSQYLCASIQAGTGELFFGEGSRLTVL.

CDR3 in amino acids: CAWSRGLAGEQFF. The CDR3 DNA reads as TGTGCCTGGAGCCGGGGACTAGCGGGAGAACAGTTCTTC. The chain uses TRBV30 and TRBJ2-1; TRBD2 agrees at 14 bases. Germline V gene lookup returns CDR1 GTSNPN and CDR2 SVGIG (reference sequence). The CDR3 runs 13 residues. The V segment lost 3 bases and the J segment 13 bases; nucleotides outside the gene matches: 5.

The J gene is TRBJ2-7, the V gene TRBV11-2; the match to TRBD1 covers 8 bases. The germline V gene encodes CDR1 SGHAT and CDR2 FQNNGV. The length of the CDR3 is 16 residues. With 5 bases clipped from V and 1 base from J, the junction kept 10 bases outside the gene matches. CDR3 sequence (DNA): TGTGCCAGCAGCACCAGCAGGGGGCCAAGATCCTACGAGCAGTACTTC. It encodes CASSTSRGPRSYEQYF.

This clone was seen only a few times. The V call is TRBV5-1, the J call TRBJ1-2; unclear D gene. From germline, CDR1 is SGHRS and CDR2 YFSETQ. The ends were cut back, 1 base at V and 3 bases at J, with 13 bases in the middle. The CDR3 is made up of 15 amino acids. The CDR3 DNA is TGCGCCAGCAGCTTGCATTGGACCGGGGACTATGGCTACACCTTC. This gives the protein CASSLHWTGDYGYTF.

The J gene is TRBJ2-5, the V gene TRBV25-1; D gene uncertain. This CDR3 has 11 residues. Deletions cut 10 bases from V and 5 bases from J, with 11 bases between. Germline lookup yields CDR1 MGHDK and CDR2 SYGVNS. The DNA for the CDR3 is TGTGCCACCATTGGTTTGGAGACCCAGTACTTC. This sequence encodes CATIGLETQYF.

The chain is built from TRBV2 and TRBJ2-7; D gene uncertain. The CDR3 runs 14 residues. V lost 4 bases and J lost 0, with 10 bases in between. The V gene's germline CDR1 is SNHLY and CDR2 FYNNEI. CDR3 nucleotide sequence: TGTGCCAGCAGTGGACTTATCAACTCCTACGAGCAGTACTTC. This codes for CASSGLINSYEQYF.

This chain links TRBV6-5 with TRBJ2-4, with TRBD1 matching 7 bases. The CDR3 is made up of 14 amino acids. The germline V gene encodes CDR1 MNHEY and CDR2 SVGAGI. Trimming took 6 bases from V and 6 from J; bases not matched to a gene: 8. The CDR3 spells CASRNRGMINIQYF. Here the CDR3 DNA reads TGTGCCAGCAGAAACAGGGGAATGATAAACATTCAGTACTTC.

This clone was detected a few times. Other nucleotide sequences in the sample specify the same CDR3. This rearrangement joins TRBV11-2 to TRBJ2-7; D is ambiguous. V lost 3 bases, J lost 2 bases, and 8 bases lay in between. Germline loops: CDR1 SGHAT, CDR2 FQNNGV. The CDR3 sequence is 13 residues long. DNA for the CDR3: TGTGCCAGCAGCTTGGCAGGTACCTACGAGCAGTACTTC. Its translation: CASSLAGTYEQYF.

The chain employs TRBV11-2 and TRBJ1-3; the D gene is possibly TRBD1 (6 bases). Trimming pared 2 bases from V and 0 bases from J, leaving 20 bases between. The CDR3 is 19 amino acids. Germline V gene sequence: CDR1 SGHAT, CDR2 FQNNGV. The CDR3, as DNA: TGTGCCAGCAGCTTATCCCCCCCGGGGGGCCCTTACTCTGGAAACACCATATATTTT. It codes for CASSLSPPGGPYSGNTIYF.

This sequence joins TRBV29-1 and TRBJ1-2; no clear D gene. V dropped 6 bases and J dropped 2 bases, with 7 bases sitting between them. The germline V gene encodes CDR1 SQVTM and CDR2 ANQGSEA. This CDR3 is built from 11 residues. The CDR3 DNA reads TGCAGCGTGGGCAGCAACTATGGCTACACCTTC. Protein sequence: CSVGSNYGYTF.

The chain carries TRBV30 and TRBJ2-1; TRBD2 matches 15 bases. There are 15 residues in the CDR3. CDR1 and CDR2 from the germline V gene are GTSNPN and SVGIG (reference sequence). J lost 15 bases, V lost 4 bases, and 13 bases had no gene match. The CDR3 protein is CAWKSGGLAGGLAFF. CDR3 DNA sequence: TGTGCCTGGAAGTCCGGGGGACTAGCGGGAGGTCTGGCGTTCTTC.

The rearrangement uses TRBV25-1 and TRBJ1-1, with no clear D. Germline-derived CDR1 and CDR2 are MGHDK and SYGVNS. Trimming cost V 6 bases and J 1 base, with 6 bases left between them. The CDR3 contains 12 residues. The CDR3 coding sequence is TGTGCCAGCAGGGCTGGGAACACTGAAGCTTTCTTT. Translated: CASRAGNTEAFF.

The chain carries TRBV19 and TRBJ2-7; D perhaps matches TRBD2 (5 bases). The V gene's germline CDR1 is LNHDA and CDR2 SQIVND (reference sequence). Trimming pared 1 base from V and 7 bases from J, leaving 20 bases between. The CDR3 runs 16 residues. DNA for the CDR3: TGTGCCAGTAGTATAGTCGGAAAGGCATCAACGGGGGAGCAGTACTTC. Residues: CASSIVGKASTGEQYF.

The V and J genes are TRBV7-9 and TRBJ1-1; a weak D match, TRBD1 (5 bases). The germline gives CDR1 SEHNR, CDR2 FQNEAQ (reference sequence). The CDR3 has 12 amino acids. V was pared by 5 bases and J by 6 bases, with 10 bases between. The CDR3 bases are TGTGCCAGCAGCCCCGGGACCGCTGAAGCTTTCTTT. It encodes CASSPGTAEAFF.

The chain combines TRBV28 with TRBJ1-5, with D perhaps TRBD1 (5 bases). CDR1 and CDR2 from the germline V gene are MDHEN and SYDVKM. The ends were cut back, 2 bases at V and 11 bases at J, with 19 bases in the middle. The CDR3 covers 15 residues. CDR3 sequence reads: CASSLIVAGVWAQHF. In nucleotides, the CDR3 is TGTGCCAGCAGTTTAATCGTTGCGGGGGTTTGGGCCCAGCATTTT. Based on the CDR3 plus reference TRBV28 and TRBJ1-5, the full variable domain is DVKVTQSSRYLVKRTGEKVFLECVQDMDHENMFWYRQDPGLGLRLIYFSYDVKMKEKGDIPEGYSVSREKKERFSLILESASTNQTSMYLCASSLIVAGVWAQHFGDGTRLSIL.

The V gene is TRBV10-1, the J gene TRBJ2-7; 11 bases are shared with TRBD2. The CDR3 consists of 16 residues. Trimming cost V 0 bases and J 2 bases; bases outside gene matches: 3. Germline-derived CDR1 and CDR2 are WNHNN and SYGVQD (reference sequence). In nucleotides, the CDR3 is TGCGCCAGCAGTGAGTCAGGGACTAGCGGCGCCTACGAGCAGTACTTC. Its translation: CASSESGTSGAYEQYF.